These 17 T cell receptor beta chains were sequenced from one sample in a study of T cells in localized non-small cell lung cancer. Using immunoSEQ multiplex PCR, the repertoire was profiled, and TCRdb retains in-frame clones only, with some absent. The sample lists 25,000 to 35,000 clones, roughly 90% occurring once. The sample consisted of peripheral blood, taken before any cancer treatment. Every receptor here comes from a female donor aged 60 or older with stage I lung adenocarcinoma.

The V gene is TRBV6-1, the J gene TRBJ2-3; 9 nucleotides agree with TRBD1. J lost 1 base, V lost 1 base, and 0 bases had no gene match. Germline V gene sequence: CDR1 MNHNS, CDR2 SASEGT. The CDR3 extends over 15 amino acids. In DNA form, the CDR3 reads TGTGCCAGCAGTGAAGGGACAGGGGGCACAGATACGCAGTATTTT. Protein product: CASSEGTGGTDTQYF.

The chain couples TRBV21-1 to TRBJ2-4. TRBV21-1 is a pseudogene segment. The CDR3 covers 14 residues. The CDR3 loop reads CASLGRVAKNIQYF. The CDR3, as DNA: TGTGCCAGCCTCGGAAGGGTAGCCAAAAACATTCAGTACTTC.

The chain combines TRBV11-3 with TRBJ2-5; D tentatively reads TRBD1 or TRBD2 (5 bases each). This CDR3 contains 13 residues. Germline V gene sequence: CDR1 SGHNT, CDR2 YENEEA. Trimming pared 4 bases from V and 4 bases from J, leaving 10 bases between. CDR3 sequence (DNA): TGTGCCAGCAGCTCGGGACGCGGAGAGACCCAGTACTTC. As protein: CASSSGRGETQYF. The variable domain in full, with the rest retrieved from reference TRBV11-3 and TRBJ2-5, is EAGVVQSPRYKIIEKKQPVAFWCNPISGHNTLYWYLQNLGQGPELLIRYENEEAVDDSQLPKDRFSAERLKGVDSTLKIQPAELGDSAVYLCASSSGRGETQYFGPGTRLLVL.

This chain joins TRBV6-5 and TRBJ1-1; D is unresolved. Trimming shortened V by 0 bases and J by 6 bases, and 5 bases separated the two germline ends. This CDR3 is 12 amino acids long. CDR1 and CDR2 from the germline V gene are MNHEY and SVGAGI. CDR3 sequence reads: CASSYSIAEAFF. CDR3 in DNA: TGTGCCAGCAGTTACTCGATTGCTGAAGCTTTCTTT.

The chain combines TRBV27 with TRBJ2-5, with TRBD2 as a possible D gene (5 bases). CDR1 and CDR2 (germline): MNHEY, SMNVEV (reference sequence). V was trimmed by 8 bases and J by 2 bases, leaving 18 bases between them. This CDR3 spans 15 amino acids. The CDR3 DNA sequence: TGTGCCAGCGGGCTCTACAGCGGTGCGCAAGAGACCCAGTACTTC. Translation: CASGLYSGAQETQYF.

This clone was seen once. The chain has TRBV5-1 and TRBJ1-1, with D perhaps matching TRBD1 (5 bases). V gave up 0 bases and J gave up 3 bases, with 15 bases separating them. Per the germline V gene, CDR1 is SGHRS and CDR2 is YFSETQ. The CDR3 extends over 16 amino acids. CDR3 sequence: CASSLAQGGKDTEAFF. As DNA, the CDR3 is TGCGCCAGCAGCTTGGCCCAGGGAGGGAAGGACACTGAAGCTTTCTTT.

CDR3 protein: CASRVQGRLRTEAFF. In DNA, the CDR3 is TGTGCCAGCAGAGTACAAGGACGGCTAAGGACTGAAGCTTTCTTT. The chain recombines TRBV27 with TRBJ1-1; D is ambiguous. V was shortened by 6 bases and J by 5 bases, with 19 bases between the two germline ends. CDR3 size: 15 residues. Germline V lookup: CDR1 MNHEY, CDR2 SMNVEV (reference sequence).

J is TRBJ2-1 and V is TRBV9, with D maybe TRBD2 (6 bases). CDR1 is SGDLS, CDR2 YYNGEE, per germline. This CDR3 contains 13 residues. Trimming cost V 0 bases and J 10 bases, with 11 bases left between them. Written as DNA, the CDR3 is TGTGCCAGCAGCGTAGGGAGGGATAACGAGCAGTTCTTC. Encoded protein: CASSVGRDNEQFF.

This chain links TRBV5-4 with TRBJ1-2; TRBD1 matches at 8 bases. The CDR3 totals 13 residues. After removal of 3 bases from V and 8 bases from J, the junction contained 6 bases not matched to a gene. Per the germline V gene, CDR1 is SGHNT and CDR2 is YYREEE (reference sequence). CDR3 protein: CASSSGQGWGYTF. The CDR3, as DNA: TGTGCCAGCAGCTCCGGACAGGGATGGGGCTACACCTTC.

V is TRBV30 and J is TRBJ1-5, with a possible D match to TRBD1 (5 bases). Germline lookup yields CDR1 GTSNPN and CDR2 SVGIG (reference sequence). This CDR3 comprises 16 residues. V was cut by 3 bases and J by 3 bases, with 18 bases left in between. The CDR3 nucleotides read TGTGCCTGGAGCTCGCTCCAGGGCCTGACCAATCAGCCCCAGCATTTT. It yields the protein CAWSSLQGLTNQPQHF.

The chain employs TRBV5-5 and TRBJ1-6; 10 bases are shared with TRBD1. Germline loops: CDR1 SGHKS, CDR2 YYEKEE (reference sequence). Germline trimming cut 4 bases from V and 7 bases from J; bases unmatched to any gene: 8. This CDR3 contains 16 residues. CDR3 DNA: TGTGCCAGCAGCGACCGGACAGGGGGTTTGAATTCACCCCTCCACTTT. Its protein is CASSDRTGGLNSPLHF.

This chain links TRBV25-1 with TRBJ1-4; tentatively, D is TRBD1 (6 bases). CDR3 length equals 14 residues. V was trimmed by 6 bases and J by 5 bases, leaving 13 bases between them. The germline V gene encodes CDR1 MGHDK and CDR2 SYGVNS. Here the CDR3 reads CASRRGTGNEKLFF. The CDR3 DNA reads TGTGCCAGCAGGAGGGGGACGGGAAATGAAAAACTGTTTTTT.

This chain links TRBV5-1 with TRBJ2-7; TRBD1 aligns across 7 bases. The CDR3 consists of 14 residues. The junction had 6 bases not matched to a gene; V was cut back by 4 bases and J by 2 bases. Looked up from germline, CDR1 is SGHRS and CDR2 is YFSETQ. For the CDR3, the DNA is TGCGCCAGCAGCAAAGGACAGGACCCCTACGAGCAGTACTTC. Residues: CASSKGQDPYEQYF.

V is TRBV28 and J is TRBJ1-2; 7 bases line up with TRBD1. This CDR3 contains 14 residues. Trimming took 5 bases from V and 1 from J; bases not matched to a gene: 4. Germline CDR1 MDHEN, CDR2 SYDVKM. CDR3 sequence (DNA): TGTGCCAGCAGTAGGGGACAGAGTAACTATGGCTACACCTTC. Translated: CASSRGQSNYGYTF.

This clone was detected once. The chain carries TRBV30 and TRBJ1-6, with D possibly TRBD1 on 6 matching bases. The CDR3 is made up of 15 amino acids. From germline, CDR1 is GTSNPN and CDR2 SVGIG (reference sequence). The V gene lost 4 bases and the J gene lost 7 bases, with 17 bases spanning the gap. The CDR3 nucleotides read TGTGCCTGGAACGTCGGGGGGCCAGGGAATTCACCCCTCCACTTT. It encodes CAWNVGGPGNSPLHF.

The chain is built from TRBV6-5 and TRBJ1-2; D is ambiguous. CDR1 MNHEY and CDR2 SVGAGI come from the germline V gene. V was shortened by 7 bases and J by 0 bases, with 9 bases between the two germline ends. The length of the CDR3 is 13 residues. This chain's CDR3 is CASTQAPNYGYTF. Written as DNA, the CDR3 is TGTGCCAGCACCCAGGCCCCTAACTATGGCTACACCTTC.

This chain uses TRBV7-9 with TRBJ2-5, with TRBD2 as a possible D gene (5 bases). This CDR3 is built from 16 residues. Trimming stripped 5 bases from V and 1 base from J, with 17 bases between. Germline assignment: CDR1 SEHNR and CDR2 FQNEAQ (reference sequence). CDR3: CASSPPEGRTQETQYF. DNA for the CDR3: TGTGCCAGCAGCCCCCCCGAGGGCCGCACCCAAGAGACCCAGTACTTC.